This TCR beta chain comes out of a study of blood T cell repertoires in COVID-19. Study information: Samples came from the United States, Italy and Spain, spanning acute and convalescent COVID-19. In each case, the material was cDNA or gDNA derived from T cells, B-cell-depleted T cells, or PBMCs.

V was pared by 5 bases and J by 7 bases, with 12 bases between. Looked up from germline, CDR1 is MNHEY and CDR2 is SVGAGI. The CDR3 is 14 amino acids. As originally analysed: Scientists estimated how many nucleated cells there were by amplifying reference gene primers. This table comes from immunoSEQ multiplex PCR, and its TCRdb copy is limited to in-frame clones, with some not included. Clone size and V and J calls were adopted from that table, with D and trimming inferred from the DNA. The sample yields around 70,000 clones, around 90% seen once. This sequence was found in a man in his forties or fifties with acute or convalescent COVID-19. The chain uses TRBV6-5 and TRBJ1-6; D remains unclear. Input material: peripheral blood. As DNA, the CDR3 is TGTGCCAGCAGTACAAGACAAGGAAATTCACCCCTCCACTTT. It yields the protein CASSTRQGNSPLHF.